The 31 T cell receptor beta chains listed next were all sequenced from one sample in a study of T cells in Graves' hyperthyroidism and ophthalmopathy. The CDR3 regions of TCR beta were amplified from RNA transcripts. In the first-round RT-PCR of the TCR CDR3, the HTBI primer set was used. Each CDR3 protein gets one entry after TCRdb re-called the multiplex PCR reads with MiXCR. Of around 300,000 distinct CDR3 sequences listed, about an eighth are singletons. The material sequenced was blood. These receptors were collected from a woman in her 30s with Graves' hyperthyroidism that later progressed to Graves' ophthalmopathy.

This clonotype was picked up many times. The CDR3 coding sequence is TGTGCCAGCAGTGTGTTGGCCTCGCAGTTCTTC. Its translation is CASSVLASQFF. The V call is TRBV2, the J call TRBJ2-1, with D unclear. The CDR3 is 11 amino acids. With 4 bases removed from V and 12 bases from J, the gap between germline ends came to 10 bases. The germline V gene has CDR1 SNHLY and CDR2 FYNNEI.

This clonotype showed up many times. The CDR3 nucleotides read TGTGCCAGCAGCGCAAGACAGGGGGCTTCCTACGAGCAGTACTTC. It encodes CASSARQGASYEQYF. V is TRBV9 and J is TRBJ2-7, with 10 positions matching TRBD1. Unmatched junction bases numbered 4, after V lost 3 bases and J lost 1 base. The CDR3 is 15 residues long. CDR1 is SGDLS and CDR2 is YYNGEE in the germline V gene.

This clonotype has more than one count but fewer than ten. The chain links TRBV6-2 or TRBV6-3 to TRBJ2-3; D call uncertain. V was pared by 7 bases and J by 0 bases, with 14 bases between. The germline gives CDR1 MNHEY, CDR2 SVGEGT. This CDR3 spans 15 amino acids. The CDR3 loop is CASTPDAASTDTQYF. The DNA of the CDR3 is TGTGCCAGCACCCCAGACGCAGCGAGCACAGATACGCAGTATTTT.

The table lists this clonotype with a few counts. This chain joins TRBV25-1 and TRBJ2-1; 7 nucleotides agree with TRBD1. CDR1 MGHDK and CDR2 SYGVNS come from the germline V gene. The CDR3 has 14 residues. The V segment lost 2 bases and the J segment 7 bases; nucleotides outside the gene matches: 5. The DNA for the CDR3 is TGTGCCAGCAGTGAAGTCCCAGGGGGTAATGAGCAGTTCTTC. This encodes CASSEVPGGNEQFF.

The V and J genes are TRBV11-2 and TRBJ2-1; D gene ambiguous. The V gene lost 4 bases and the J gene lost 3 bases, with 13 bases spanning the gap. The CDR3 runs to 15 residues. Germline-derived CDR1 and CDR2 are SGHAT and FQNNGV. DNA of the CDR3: TGTGCCAGCAGCTCAACCATGGTTCTCTACAATGAGCAGTTCTTC. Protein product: CASSSTMVLYNEQFF. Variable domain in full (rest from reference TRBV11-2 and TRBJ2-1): EAGVAQSPRYKIIEKRQSVAFWCNPISGHATLYWYQQILGQGPKLLIQFQNNGVVDDSQLPKDRFSAERLKGVDSTLKIQPAKLEDSAVYLCASSSTMVLYNEQFFGPGTRLTVL.

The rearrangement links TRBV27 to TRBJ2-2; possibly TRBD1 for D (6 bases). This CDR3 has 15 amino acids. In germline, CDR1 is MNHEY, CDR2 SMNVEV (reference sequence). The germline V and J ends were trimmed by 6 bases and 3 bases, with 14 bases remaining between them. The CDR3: CASSLHRVDTGELFF. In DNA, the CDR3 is TGTGCCAGCAGCCTACACAGGGTTGACACCGGGGAGCTGTTTTTT.

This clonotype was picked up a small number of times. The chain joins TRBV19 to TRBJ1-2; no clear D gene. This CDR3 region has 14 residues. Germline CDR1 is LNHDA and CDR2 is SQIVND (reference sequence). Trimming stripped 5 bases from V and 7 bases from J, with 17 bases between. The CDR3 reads CASSPPGSSGGYTF. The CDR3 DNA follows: TGTGCCAGTAGTCCTCCCGGTAGCAGTGGTGGCTACACCTTC. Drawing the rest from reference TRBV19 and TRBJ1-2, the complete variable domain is DGGITQSPKYLFRKEGQNVTLSCEQNLNHDAMYWYRQDPGQGLRLIYYSQIVNDFQKGDIAEGYSVSREKKESFPLTVTSAQKNPTAFYLCASSPPGSSGGYTFGSGTRLTVV.

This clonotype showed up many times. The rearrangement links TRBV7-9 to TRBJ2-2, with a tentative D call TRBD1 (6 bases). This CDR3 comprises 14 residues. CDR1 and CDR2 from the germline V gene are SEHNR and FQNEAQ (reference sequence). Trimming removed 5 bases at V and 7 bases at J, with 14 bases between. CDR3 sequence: CASSPGTPIGELFF. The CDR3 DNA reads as TGTGCCAGCAGCCCCGGGACACCGATCGGGGAGCTGTTTTTT.

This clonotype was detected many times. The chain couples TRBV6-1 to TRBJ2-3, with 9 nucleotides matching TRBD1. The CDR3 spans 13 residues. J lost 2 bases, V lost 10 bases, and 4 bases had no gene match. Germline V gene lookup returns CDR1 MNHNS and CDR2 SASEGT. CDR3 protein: CATGQGDTDTQYF. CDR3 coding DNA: TGTGCCACGGGACAGGGCGACACAGATACGCAGTATTTT.

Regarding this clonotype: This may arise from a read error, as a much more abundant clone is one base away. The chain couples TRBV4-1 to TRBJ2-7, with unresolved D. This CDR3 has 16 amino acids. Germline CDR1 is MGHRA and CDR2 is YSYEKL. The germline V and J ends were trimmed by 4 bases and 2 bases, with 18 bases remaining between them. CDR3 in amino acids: CASSPEAPAATYEQYF. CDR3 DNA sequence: TGCGCCAGCAGCCCAGAAGCCCCTGCAGCGACCTACGAGCAGTACTTC.

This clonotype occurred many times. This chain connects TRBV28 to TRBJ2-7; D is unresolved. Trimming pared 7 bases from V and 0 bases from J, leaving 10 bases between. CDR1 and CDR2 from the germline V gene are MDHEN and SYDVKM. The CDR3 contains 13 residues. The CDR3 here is CASTVADSYEQYF. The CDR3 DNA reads TGTGCCAGCACAGTGGCAGACTCCTACGAGCAGTACTTC.

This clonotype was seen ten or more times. CDR3 loop: CSAREPTGNQPQHF. The CDR3 nucleotides are TGCAGTGCTAGAGAGCCCACAGGGAATCAGCCCCAGCATTTT. The chain carries TRBV20-1 and TRBJ1-5; perhaps TRBD1 as D (6 bases). The CDR3 is made up of 14 amino acids. The germline V gene encodes CDR1 DFQATT and CDR2 SNEGSKA (reference sequence). Trimming took off 0 bases at V and 4 bases at J, with 10 bases between the two ends.

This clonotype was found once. CDR3 sequence: CASSLTGLAGVNEQYF. CDR3 in DNA: TGTGCCAGCAGCTTAACGGGACTAGCGGGAGTCAACGAGCAGTACTTC. The rearrangement joins TRBV7-3 to TRBJ2-7; 14 positions agree with TRBD2. V lost 0 bases to trimming and J lost 5 bases; unmatched junction nucleotides: 3. CDR1 SGHTA and CDR2 FQGTGA come from the germline V gene. The CDR3 spans 16 residues.

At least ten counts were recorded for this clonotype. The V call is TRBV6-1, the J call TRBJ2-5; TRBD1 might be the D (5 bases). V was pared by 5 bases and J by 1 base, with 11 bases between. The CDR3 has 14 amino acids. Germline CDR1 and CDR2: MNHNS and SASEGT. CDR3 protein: CASSPADSQETQYF. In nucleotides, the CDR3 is TGTGCCAGCAGTCCTGCCGACAGCCAAGAGACCCAGTACTTC.

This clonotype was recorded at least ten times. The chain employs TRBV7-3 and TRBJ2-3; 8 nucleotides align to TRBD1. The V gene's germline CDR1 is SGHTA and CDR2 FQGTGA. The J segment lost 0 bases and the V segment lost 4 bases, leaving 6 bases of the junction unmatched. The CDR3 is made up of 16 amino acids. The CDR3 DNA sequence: TGTGCCAGCAGCTCCGGACAGGGCACTAGCACAGATACGCAGTATTTT. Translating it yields CASSSGQGTSTDTQYF.

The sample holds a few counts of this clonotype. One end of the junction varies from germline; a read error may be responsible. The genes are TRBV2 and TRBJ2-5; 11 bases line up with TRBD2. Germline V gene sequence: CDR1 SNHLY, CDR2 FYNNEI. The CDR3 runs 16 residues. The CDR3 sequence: CASRGGLAASQEAQYF. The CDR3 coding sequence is TGTGCCAGCAGGGGGGGACTAGCGGCGTCCCAAGAGGCCCAGTACTTC.

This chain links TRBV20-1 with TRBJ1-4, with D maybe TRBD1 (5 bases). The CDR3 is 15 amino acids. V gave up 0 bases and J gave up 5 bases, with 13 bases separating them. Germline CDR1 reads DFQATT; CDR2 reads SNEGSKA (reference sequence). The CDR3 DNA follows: TGCAGTGCTAGAGATCTGGGACTGGGGAATGAAAAACTGTTTTTT. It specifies CSARDLGLGNEKLFF.

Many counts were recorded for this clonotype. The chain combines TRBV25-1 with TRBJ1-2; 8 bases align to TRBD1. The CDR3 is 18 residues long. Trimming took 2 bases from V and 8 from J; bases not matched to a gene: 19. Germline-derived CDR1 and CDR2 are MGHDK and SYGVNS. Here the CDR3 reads CASSELLTGVGLREGYTF. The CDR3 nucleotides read TGTGCCAGCAGTGAACTTTTGACAGGGGTAGGACTTCGAGAAGGCTACACCTTC.

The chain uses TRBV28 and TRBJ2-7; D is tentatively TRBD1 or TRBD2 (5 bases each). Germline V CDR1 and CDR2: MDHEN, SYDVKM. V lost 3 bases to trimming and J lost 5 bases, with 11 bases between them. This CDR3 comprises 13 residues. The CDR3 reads CASSFGGINEQYF. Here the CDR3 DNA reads TGTGCCAGCAGTTTTGGGGGAATCAACGAGCAGTACTTC. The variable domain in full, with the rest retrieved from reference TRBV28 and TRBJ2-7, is DVKVTQSSRYLVKRTGEKVFLECVQDMDHENMFWYRQDPGLGLRLIYFSYDVKMKEKGDIPEGYSVSREKKERFSLILESASTNQTSMYLCASSFGGINEQYFGPGTRLTVT.

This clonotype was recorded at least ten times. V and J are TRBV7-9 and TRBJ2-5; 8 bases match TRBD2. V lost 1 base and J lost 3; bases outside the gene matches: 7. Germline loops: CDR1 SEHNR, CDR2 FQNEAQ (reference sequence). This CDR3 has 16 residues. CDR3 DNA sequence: TGTGCCAGCAGCTTAGGCTTGACAGCGGGAGAAGAGACCCAGTACTTC. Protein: CASSLGLTAGEETQYF.

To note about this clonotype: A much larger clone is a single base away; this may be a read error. The CDR3 is CVGSRGGLATEAFF. CDR3 coding DNA: TGTGTCGGCAGCAGAGGGGGCTTGGCCACTGAAGCTTTCTTT. The V and J genes are TRBV28 and TRBJ1-1, with 7 bases aligning to TRBD1. Per the germline V gene, CDR1 is MDHEN and CDR2 is SYDVKM. There are 14 residues in the CDR3. Full variable domain (rest looked up from reference TRBV28 and TRBJ1-1): DVKVTQSSRYLVKRTGEKVFLECVQDMDHENMFWYRQDPGLGLRLIYFSYDVKMKEKGDIPEGYSVSREKKERFSLILESASTNQTSMYLCVGSRGGLATEAFFGQGTRLTVV.

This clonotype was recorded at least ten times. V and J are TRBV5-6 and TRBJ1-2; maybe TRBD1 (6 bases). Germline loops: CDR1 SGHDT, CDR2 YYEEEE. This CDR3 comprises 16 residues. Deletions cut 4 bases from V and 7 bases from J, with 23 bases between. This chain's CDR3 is CASSPFTQGPNSGYTF. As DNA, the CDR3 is TGTGCCAGCAGCCCATTCACACAGGGACCAAACAGTGGCTACACCTTC.

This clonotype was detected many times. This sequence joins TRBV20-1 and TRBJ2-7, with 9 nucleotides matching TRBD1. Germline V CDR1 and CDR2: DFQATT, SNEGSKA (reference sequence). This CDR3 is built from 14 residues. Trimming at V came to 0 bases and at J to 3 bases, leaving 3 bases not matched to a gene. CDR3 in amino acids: CSARDPDRGYEQYF. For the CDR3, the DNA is TGCAGTGCTAGAGATCCGGACAGGGGCTACGAGCAGTACTTC.

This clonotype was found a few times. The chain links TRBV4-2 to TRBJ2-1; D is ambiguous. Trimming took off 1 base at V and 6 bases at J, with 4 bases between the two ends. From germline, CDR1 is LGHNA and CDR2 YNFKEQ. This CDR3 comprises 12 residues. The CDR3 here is CASSQGINEQFF. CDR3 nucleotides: TGTGCCAGCAGCCAAGGAATCAATGAGCAGTTCTTC.

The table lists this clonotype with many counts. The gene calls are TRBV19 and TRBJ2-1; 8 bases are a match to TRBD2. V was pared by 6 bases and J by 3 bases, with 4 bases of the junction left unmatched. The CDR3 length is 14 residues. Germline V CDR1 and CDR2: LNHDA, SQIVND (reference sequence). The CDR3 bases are TGTGCCAGTAGAGGTAGCGGGATCTACAATGAGCAGTTCTTC. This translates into CASRGSGIYNEQFF.

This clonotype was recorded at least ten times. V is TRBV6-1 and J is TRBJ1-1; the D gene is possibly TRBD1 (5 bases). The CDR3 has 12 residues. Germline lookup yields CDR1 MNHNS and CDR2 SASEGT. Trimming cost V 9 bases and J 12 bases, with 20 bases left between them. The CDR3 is CASPRGAASPFF. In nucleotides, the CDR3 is TGTGCCAGTCCCCGGGGCGCGGCGAGCCCTTTCTTT.

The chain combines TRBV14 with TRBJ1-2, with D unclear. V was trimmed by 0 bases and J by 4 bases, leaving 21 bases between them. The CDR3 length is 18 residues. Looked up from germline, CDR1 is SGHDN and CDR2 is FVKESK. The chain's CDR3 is CASSQDRVGRRLSYGYTF. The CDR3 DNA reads TGTGCCAGCAGCCAAGATAGAGTGGGCCGGAGGTTGAGCTATGGCTACACCTTC.

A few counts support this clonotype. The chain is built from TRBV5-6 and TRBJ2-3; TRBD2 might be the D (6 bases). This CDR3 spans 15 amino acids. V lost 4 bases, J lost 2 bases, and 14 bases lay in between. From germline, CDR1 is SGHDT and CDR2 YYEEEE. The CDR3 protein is CASSRGFRDTDTQYF. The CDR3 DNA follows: TGTGCCAGCAGCCGGGGGTTCCGAGACACAGATACGCAGTATTTT.

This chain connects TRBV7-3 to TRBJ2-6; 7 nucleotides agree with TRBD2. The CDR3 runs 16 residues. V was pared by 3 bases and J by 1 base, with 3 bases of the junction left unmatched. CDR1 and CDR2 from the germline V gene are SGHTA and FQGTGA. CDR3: CASSFGGGSGANVLTF. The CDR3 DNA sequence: TGTGCCAGCAGCTTCGGCGGGGGTTCTGGGGCCAACGTCCTGACTTTC. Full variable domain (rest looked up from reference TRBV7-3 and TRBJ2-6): GAGVSQTPSNKVTEKGKYVELRCDPISGHTALYWYRQSLGQGPEFLIYFQGTGAADDSGLPNDRFFAVRPEGSVSTLKIQRTERGDSAVYLCASSFGGGSGANVLTFGAGSRLTVL.

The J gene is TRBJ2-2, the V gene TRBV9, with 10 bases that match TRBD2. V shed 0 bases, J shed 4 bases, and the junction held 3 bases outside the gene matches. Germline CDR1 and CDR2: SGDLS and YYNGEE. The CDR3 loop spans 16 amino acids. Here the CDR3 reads CASSVASGSGTGELFF. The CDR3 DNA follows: TGTGCCAGCAGCGTAGCTAGCGGGAGTGGCACCGGGGAGCTGTTTTTT.

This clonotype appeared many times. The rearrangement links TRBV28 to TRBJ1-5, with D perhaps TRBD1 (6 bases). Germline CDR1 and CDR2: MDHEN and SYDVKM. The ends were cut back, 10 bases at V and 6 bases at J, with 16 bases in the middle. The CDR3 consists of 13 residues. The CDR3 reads CATTGTRGQPQHF. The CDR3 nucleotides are TGTGCCACAACCGGGACACGGGGTCAGCCCCAGCATTTT.